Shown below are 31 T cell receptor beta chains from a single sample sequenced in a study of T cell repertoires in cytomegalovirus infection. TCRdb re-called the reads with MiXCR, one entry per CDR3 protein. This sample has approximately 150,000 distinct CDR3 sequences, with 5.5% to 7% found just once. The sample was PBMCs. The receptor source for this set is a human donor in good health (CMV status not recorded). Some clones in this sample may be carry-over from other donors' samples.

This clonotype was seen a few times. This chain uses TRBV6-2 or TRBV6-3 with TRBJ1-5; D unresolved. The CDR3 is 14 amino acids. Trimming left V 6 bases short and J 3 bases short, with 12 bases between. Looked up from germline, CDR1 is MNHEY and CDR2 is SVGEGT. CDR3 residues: CASSSPATNQPQHF. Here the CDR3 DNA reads TGTGCCAGCAGCTCACCCGCAACCAATCAGCCCCAGCATTTT.

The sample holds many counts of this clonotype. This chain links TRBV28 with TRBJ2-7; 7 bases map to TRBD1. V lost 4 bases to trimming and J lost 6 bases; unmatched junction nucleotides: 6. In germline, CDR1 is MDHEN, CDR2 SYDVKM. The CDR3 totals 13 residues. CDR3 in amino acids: CASSSQQGPEQYF. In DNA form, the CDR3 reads TGTGCCAGCAGTTCCCAACAGGGGCCCGAGCAGTACTTC.

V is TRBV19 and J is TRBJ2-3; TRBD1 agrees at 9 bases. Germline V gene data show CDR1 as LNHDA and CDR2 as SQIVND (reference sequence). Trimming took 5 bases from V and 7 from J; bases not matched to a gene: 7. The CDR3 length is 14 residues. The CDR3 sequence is CASSRDRDLHTQYF. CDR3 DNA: TGTGCCAGTAGTCGGGACAGGGATCTTCATACGCAGTATTTT.

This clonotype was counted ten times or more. As DNA, the CDR3 is TGTGCCAGCAGCTTAAGCCACTCAGGGCAGAACACTGAAGCTTTCTTT. This translates into CASSLSHSGQNTEAFF. J is TRBJ1-1 and V is TRBV14; a possible D gene is TRBD1 (5 bases). This CDR3 is 16 amino acids long. Germline V CDR1 and CDR2: SGHDN, FVKESK. The V end was cut by 5 bases, the J end by 1 base, with 17 bases between.

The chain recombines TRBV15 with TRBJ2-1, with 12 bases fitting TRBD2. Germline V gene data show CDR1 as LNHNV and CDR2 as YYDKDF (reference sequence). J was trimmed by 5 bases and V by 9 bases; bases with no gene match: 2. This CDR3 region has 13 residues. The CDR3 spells CATRLAGDNEQFF. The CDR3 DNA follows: TGTGCCACGAGACTAGCGGGGGACAATGAGCAGTTCTTC.

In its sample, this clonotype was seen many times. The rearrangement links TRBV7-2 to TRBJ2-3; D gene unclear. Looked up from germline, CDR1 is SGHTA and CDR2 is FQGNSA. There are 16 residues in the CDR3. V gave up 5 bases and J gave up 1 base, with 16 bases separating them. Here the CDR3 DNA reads TGTGCCAGCAGCCCTAATTCGGTGGCGGGCACAGATACGCAGTATTTT. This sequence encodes CASSPNSVAGTDTQYF.

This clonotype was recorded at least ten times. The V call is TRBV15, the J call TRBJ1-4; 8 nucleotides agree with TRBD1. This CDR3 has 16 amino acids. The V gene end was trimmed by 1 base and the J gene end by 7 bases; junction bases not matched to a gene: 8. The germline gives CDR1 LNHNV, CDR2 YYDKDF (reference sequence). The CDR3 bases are TGTGCCACCAGCAGAGCCGGGACAGGTCTTTTTGAAAAACTGTTTTTT. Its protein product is CATSRAGTGLFEKLFF.

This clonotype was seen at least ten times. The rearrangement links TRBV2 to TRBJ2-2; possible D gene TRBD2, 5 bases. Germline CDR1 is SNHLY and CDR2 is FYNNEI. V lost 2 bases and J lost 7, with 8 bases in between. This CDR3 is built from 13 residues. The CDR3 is CASSEQAVGELFF. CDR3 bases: TGTGCCAGCAGTGAACAAGCGGTCGGGGAGCTGTTTTTT. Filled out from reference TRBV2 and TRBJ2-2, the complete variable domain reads EPEVTQTPSHQVTQMGQEVILRCVPISNHLYFYWYRQILGQKVEFLVSFYNNEISEKSEIFDDQFSVERPDGSNFTLKIRSTKLEDSAMYFCASSEQAVGELFFGEGSRLTVL.

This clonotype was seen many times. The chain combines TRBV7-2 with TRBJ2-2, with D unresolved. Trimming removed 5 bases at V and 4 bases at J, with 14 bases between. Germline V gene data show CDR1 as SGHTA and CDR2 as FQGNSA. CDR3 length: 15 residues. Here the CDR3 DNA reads TGTGCCAGCAGCCACCAATGGAAGACCACCGGGGAGCTGTTTTTT. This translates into CASSHQWKTTGELFF.

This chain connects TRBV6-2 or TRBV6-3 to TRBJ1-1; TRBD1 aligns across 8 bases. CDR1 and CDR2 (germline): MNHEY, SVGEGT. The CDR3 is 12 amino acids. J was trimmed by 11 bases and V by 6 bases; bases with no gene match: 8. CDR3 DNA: TGTGCCAGCAGACCCGGACAGGGTGGGGCTTTCTTT. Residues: CASRPGQGGAFF.

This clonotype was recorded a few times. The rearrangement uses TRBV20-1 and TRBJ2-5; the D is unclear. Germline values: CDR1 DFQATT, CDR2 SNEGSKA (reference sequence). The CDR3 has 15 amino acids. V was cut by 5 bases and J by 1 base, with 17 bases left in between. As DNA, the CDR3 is TGCAGTGCTTTACGCGCTCTCGAGATCCAAGAGACCCAGTACTTC. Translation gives CSALRALEIQETQYF.

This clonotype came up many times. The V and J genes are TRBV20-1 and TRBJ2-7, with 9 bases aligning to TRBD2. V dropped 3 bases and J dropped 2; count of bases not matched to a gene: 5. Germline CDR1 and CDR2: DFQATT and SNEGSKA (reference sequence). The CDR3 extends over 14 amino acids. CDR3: CSASNLAGTYEQYF. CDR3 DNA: TGCAGTGCTAGTAACCTAGCGGGGACCTACGAGCAGTACTTC.

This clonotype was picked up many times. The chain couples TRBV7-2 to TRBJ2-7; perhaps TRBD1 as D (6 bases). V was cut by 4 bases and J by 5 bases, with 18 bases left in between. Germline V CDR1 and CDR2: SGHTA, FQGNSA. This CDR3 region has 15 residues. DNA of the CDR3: TGTGCCAGCAGCTCGCCGGCTGGGGGCGGACACGAGCAGTACTTC. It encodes CASSSPAGGGHEQYF.

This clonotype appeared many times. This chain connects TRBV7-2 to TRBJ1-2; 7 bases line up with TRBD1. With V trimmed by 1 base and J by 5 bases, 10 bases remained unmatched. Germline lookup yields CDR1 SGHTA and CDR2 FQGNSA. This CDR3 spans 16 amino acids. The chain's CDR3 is CASSLGPGQQGYGYTF. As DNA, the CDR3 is TGTGCCAGCAGCTTAGGTCCGGGACAGCAAGGGTATGGCTACACCTTC.

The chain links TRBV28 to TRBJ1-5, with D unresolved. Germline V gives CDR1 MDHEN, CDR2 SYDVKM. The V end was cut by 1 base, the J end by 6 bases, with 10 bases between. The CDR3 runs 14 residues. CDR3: CASSLSFRRQPQHF. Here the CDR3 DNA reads TGTGCCAGCAGTTTATCCTTCCGCCGTCAGCCCCAGCATTTT.

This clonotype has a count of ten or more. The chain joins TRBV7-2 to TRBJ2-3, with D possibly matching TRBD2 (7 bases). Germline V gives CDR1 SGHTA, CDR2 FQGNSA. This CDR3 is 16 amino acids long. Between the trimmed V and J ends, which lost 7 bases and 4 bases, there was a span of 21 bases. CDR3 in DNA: TGTGCCAGCAATCTACTGGGGGGGGCAGGTCCAGATACGCAGTATTTT. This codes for CASNLLGGAGPDTQYF.

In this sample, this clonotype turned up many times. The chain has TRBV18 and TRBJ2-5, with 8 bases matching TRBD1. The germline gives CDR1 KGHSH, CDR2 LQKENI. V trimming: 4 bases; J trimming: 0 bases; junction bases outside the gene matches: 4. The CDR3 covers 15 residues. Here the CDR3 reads CASSLGGQDQETQYF. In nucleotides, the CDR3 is TGTGCCAGCTCACTGGGGGGACAGGACCAAGAGACCCAGTACTTC.

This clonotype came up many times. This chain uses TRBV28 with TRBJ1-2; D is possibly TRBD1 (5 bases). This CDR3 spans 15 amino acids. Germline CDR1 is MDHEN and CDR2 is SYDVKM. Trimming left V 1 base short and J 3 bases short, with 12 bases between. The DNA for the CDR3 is TGTGCCAGCAGTTTATCCAGGGCCGGACACTATGGCTACACCTTC. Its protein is CASSLSRAGHYGYTF.

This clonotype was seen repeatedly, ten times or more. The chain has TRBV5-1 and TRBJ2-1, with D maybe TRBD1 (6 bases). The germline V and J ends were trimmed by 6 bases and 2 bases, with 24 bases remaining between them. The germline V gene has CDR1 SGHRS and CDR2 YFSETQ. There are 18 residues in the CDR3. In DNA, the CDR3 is TGCGCCAGCATTAGACAGGACCCGAGTGGGGGAGCCTACAATGAGCAGTTCTTC. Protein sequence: CASIRQDPSGGAYNEQFF.

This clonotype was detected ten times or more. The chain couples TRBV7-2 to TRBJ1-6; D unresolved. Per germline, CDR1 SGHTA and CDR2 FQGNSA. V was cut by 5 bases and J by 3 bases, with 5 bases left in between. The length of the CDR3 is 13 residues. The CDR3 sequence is CASSPDYNSPLHF. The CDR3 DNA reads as TGTGCCAGCAGCCCCGACTATAATTCACCCCTCCACTTT. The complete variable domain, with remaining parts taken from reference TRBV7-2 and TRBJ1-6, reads GAGVSQSPSNKVTEKGKDVELRCDPISGHTALYWYRQSLGQGLEFLIYFQGNSAPDKSGLPSDRFSAERTGGSVSTLTIQRTQQEDSAVYLCASSPDYNSPLHFGNGTRLTVT.

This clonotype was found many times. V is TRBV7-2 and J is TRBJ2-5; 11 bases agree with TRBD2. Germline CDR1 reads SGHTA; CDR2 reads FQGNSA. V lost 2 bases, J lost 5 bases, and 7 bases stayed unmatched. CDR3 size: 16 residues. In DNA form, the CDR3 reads TGTGCCAGCAGCTTATGGATAGCGGGGGGGCGGGAGACCCAGTACTTC. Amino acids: CASSLWIAGGRETQYF.

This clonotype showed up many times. Here the CDR3 reads CASSLASLAYEQYF. CDR3 bases: TGTGCCAGCAGCTTAGCGAGCCTAGCCTACGAGCAGTACTTC. This chain uses TRBV7-2 with TRBJ2-7, with unresolved D. The CDR3 is 14 residues long. The germline V gene encodes CDR1 SGHTA and CDR2 FQGNSA. V gave up 0 bases and J gave up 2 bases, with 8 bases separating them.

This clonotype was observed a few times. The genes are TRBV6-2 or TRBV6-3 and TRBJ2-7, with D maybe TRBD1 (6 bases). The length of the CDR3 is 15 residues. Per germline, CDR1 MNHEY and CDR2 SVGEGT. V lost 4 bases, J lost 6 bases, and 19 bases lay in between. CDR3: CASSLNPDRFREQYF. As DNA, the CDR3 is TGTGCCAGCAGTTTAAACCCAGACAGGTTCCGCGAGCAGTACTTC.

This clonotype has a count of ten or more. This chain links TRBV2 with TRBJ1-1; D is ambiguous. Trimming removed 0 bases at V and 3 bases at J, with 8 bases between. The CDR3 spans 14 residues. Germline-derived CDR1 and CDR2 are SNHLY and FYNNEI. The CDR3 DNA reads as TGTGCCAGCAGTGAAGCGCCTCTAGACACTGAAGCTTTCTTT. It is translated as CASSEAPLDTEAFF.

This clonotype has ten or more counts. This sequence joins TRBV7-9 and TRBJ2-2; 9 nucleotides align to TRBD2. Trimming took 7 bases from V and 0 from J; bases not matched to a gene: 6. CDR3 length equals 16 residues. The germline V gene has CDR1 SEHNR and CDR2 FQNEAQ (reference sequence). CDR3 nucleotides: TGTGCCAGCAACGCTCTAGCGGGGCCGAACACCGGGGAGCTGTTTTTT. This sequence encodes CASNALAGPNTGELFF.

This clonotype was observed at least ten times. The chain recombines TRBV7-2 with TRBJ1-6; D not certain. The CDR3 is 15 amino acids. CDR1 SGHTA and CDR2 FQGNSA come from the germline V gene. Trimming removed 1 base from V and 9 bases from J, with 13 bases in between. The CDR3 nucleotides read TGTGCCAGCAGCTTAGTGCGGGTCGGGAGTTCACCCCTCCACTTT. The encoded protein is CASSLVRVGSSPLHF. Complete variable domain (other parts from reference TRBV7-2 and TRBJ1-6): GAGVSQSPSNKVTEKGKDVELRCDPISGHTALYWYRQSLGQGLEFLIYFQGNSAPDKSGLPSDRFSAERTGGSVSTLTIQRTQQEDSAVYLCASSLVRVGSSPLHFGNGTRLTVT.

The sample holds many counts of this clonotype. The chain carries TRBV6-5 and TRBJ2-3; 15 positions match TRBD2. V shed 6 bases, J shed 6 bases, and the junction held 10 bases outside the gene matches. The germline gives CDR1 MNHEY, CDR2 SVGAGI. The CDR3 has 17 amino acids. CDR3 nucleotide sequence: TGTGCCAGCAGCCGTCCGTTGGGACTAGCGGGGGGCGATACGCAGTATTTT. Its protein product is CASSRPLGLAGGDTQYF.

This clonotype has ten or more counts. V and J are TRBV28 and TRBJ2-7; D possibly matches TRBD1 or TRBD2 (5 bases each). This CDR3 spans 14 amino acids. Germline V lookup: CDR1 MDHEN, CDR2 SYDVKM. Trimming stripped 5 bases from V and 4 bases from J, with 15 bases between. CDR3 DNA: TGTGCCAGCAGTACCCCCGGGACGGGATACGAGCAGTACTTC. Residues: CASSTPGTGYEQYF.

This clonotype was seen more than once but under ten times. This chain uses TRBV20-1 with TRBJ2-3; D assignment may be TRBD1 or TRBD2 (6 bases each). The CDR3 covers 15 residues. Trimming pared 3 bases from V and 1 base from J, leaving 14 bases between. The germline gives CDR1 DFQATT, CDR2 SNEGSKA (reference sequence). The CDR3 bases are TGCAGTGCTAGGATGGGGGGCGTTGGCACAGATACGCAGTATTTT. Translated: CSARMGGVGTDTQYF.

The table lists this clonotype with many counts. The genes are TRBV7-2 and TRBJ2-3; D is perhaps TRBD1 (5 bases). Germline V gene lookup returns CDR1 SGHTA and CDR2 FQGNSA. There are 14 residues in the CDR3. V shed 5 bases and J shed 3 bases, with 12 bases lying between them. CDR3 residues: CASSPTASTDTQYF. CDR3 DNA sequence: TGTGCCAGCAGCCCGACAGCCTCGACAGATACGCAGTATTTT. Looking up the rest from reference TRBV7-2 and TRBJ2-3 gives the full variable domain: GAGVSQSPSNKVTEKGKDVELRCDPISGHTALYWYRQSLGQGLEFLIYFQGNSAPDKSGLPSDRFSAERTGGSVSTLTIQRTQQEDSAVYLCASSPTASTDTQYFGPGTRLTVL.

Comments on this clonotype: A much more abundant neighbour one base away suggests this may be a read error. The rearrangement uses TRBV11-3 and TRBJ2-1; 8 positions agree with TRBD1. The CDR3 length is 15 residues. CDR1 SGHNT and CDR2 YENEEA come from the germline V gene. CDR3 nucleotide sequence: TGTGCCAGCAGCACCAGGGACAGGTTTGACAATGAGCAGTGCTTC. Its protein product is CASSTRDRFDNEQCF.